This TCR beta chain was documented in a study of T cell responses to AZD1222 COVID-19 vaccine. Concerning this clone itself: The antigen remains undetermined.

Regarding the study as a whole: There were repertoire samples only from the period after the peak T cell response.

The protocol was immunoSEQ multiplex PCR, while the TCRdb copy is restricted to in-frame clones and leaves out a portion. The sample includes about 99,000 clones, about 90% of them seen just once. The TCR was taken from an adult in good health. This specimen was peripheral blood, taken on day 0 of AZD1222 vaccination.

For the CDR3, the DNA is TGTGCCAGCAGTCTAGCAATGAATGAGCAGTTCTTC. This encodes CASSLAMNEQFF. The chain couples TRBV6-2 or TRBV6-3 to TRBJ2-1; TRBD2 might be the D (5 bases). Germline V lookup: CDR1 MNHEY, CDR2 SVGEGT. The CDR3 extends over 12 amino acids. Trimming cost V 5 bases and J 7 bases, with 9 bases left between them.